These 20 T cell receptor beta chains were sequenced from one sample in a study of blood T cell repertoires in COVID-19 (dated by TCRdb to 2018 to 2021). Library method: the immunoSEQ multiplex PCR assay. As stored in TCRdb, this immuneACCESS dataset retains in-frame rearrangements with V and J assigned. A fraction of the clones does not appear; measured against another copy, unresolved V genes explain less than half of the discrepancy, and the remainder lacks a known reason. Here the sample has 150,000 to 200,000 clones; approximately 82% occur a single time. Jointly, the top ten make up 6.5% to 9% of the sample. Specimen: peripheral blood. The receptors here all came from a woman in her thirties or forties with COVID-19, enrolled during active disease.

This chain uses TRBV3-1 (or the pseudogene TRBV3-2) with TRBJ2-7, with TRBD1 as a possible D gene (5 bases). Germline values: CDR1 LGHDT, CDR2 YNNKEL (reference sequence). V lost 6 bases to trimming and J lost 6 bases, with 18 bases between them. The CDR3 consists of 14 residues. The CDR3 DNA reads as TGTGCCAGCAGTTCTACAGGTGCTAGGGGCGAGCAGTACGTC. It codes for CASSSTGARGEQYV.

This sequence joins TRBV27 and TRBJ2-5, with D maybe TRBD1 (5 bases). Per the germline V gene, CDR1 is MNHEY and CDR2 is SMNVEV (reference sequence). V lost 5 bases to trimming and J lost 7 bases, with 8 bases between them. CDR3 length: 11 residues. CDR3 protein: CASSIQGTQYF. Here the CDR3 DNA reads TGTGCCAGCAGTATCCAGGGGACCCAGTACTTC.

The V and J genes are TRBV10-1 and TRBJ2-2, with D perhaps TRBD1 (5 bases). Trimming stripped 5 bases from V and 4 bases from J, with 11 bases between. The CDR3 is 14 amino acids. CDR1 WNHNN and CDR2 SYGVQD come from the germline V gene (reference sequence). The CDR3 coding sequence is TGCGCCAGCAGTCGGACACCATTCACCGGGGAGCTGTTTTTT. Residues: CASSRTPFTGELFF.

In this sample, this clone turned up once. The rearrangement links TRBV15 to TRBJ2-3; 8 bases line up with TRBD1. From germline, CDR1 is LNHNV and CDR2 YYDKDF (reference sequence). The trim removed 3 bases at V and 4 bases at J, leaving 6 bases unmatched. The CDR3 consists of 15 residues. The DNA for the CDR3 is TGTGCCACCAGCAGTCTCAGGGGGCTCTCAGATACGCAGTATTTT. It codes for CATSSLRGLSDTQYF.

The rearrangement links TRBV18 to TRBJ1-1; 9 nucleotides align to TRBD1. There are 14 residues in the CDR3. Germline V gene data show CDR1 as KGHSH and CDR2 as LQKENI. The trim removed 4 bases at V and 4 bases at J, leaving 4 bases unmatched. The DNA for the CDR3 is TGTGCCAGCTCACAACAGGGGGCGAGCACTGAAGCTTTCTTT. It codes for CASSQQGASTEAFF.

The genes are TRBV2 and TRBJ2-2, with TRBD2 as a possible D gene (6 bases). The ends were cut back, 3 bases at V and 0 bases at J, with 11 bases in the middle. Germline V gives CDR1 SNHLY, CDR2 FYNNEI. The CDR3 has 16 amino acids. The chain's CDR3 is CASSDFRTTNTGELFF. The CDR3 bases are TGTGCCAGCAGTGACTTTCGGACTACGAACACCGGGGAGCTGTTTTTT.

V is TRBV9 and J is TRBJ2-2, with D possibly matching TRBD2 (5 bases). The CDR3 runs 14 residues. Germline CDR1 SGDLS, CDR2 YYNGEE. Trimming removed 3 bases from V and 2 bases from J, with 8 bases in between. The CDR3 here is CASSGELNTGELFF. CDR3 coding DNA: TGTGCCAGCAGCGGGGAGCTCAACACCGGGGAGCTGTTTTTT.

This chain connects TRBV27 to TRBJ2-3; tentative D call: TRBD2 (5 bases). The CDR3 extends over 17 amino acids. The V gene lost 3 bases and the J gene lost 4 bases, with 20 bases spanning the gap. Germline V lookup: CDR1 MNHEY, CDR2 SMNVEV (reference sequence). The CDR3 DNA follows: TGTGCCAGCAGTTTGTTTGTCCGTCGGGAAGTCGCAGATACGCAGTATTTT. Protein sequence: CASSLFVRREVADTQYF.

The chain employs TRBV7-3 and TRBJ2-1; D ambiguous. In germline, CDR1 is SGHTA, CDR2 FQGTGA. CDR3 length equals 15 residues. V was trimmed by 0 bases and J by 9 bases, leaving 15 bases between them. CDR3: CASSLTPWMPGEQFF. The CDR3 DNA sequence: TGTGCCAGCAGCTTAACCCCCTGGATGCCGGGTGAGCAGTTCTTC.

The rearrangement uses TRBV29-1 and TRBJ2-3, with D maybe TRBD2 (8 bases). Trimming cost V 5 bases and J 2 bases, with 23 bases left between them. CDR3 length equals 17 residues. The germline V gene encodes CDR1 SQVTM and CDR2 ANQGSEA. The CDR3 region has the DNA TGCAGCGTTACTCTGGGACTAGTCAGGGGGATCACAGATACGCAGTATTTT. It codes for CSVTLGLVRGITDTQYF.

The chain uses TRBV4-1 and TRBJ2-7; the match to TRBD1 covers 7 bases. Germline V gene sequence: CDR1 MGHRA, CDR2 YSYEKL. The V and J ends lost 0 bases and 1 base, in that order; junction bases with no gene match: 6. This CDR3 is built from 16 residues. CDR3 sequence reads: CASSQDRKQGSYEQYF. The CDR3 DNA is TGCGCCAGCAGCCAAGATAGAAAACAGGGGTCCTACGAGCAGTACTTC.

This clone was counted a few times. The chain has TRBV11-2 and TRBJ2-6, with 9 bases identical to TRBD2. The germline gives CDR1 SGHAT, CDR2 FQNNGV. Trimming took 3 bases from V and 0 from J; bases not matched to a gene: 3. The CDR3 loop spans 17 amino acids. The CDR3 is CASSFSGGFSGANVLTF. Written as DNA, the CDR3 is TGTGCCAGCAGCTTTAGCGGGGGATTCTCTGGGGCCAACGTCCTGACTTTC.

This chain uses TRBV5-4 with TRBJ2-1; 10 positions match TRBD1. CDR1 SGHNT and CDR2 YYREEE come from the germline V gene (reference sequence). J gave up 6 bases and V 4 bases, and 4 bases lay outside the gene matches. The CDR3 consists of 14 residues. In DNA form, the CDR3 reads TGTGCCAGCAGCCAGAGGGACAGGGGCAATGAGCAGTTCTTC. Amino acid sequence: CASSQRDRGNEQFF.

The rearrangement uses TRBV29-1 and TRBJ1-3; D uncertain. The germline gives CDR1 SQVTM, CDR2 ANQGSEA. Trimming took 4 bases from V and 3 from J, leaving 4 bases between them. CDR3 length: 11 amino acids. This CDR3 reads CSVVRGNTIYF. The CDR3 coding sequence is TGCAGCGTTGTCCGTGGAAACACCATATATTTT.

The V gene is TRBV9, the J gene TRBJ1-6; D call uncertain. CDR1 is SGDLS and CDR2 is YYNGEE in the germline V gene. CDR3 length: 15 amino acids. V lost 3 bases and J 2 bases, leaving 9 bases between the germline ends. The CDR3 nucleotides are TGTGCCAGCAGCGCAACGAGTCCCTATAATTCACCCCTCCACTTT. Translated: CASSATSPYNSPLHF. The complete variable domain, with remaining parts taken from reference TRBV9 and TRBJ1-6, reads DSGVTQTPKHLITATGQRVTLRCSPRSGDLSVYWYQQSLDQGLQFLIQYYNGEERAKGNILERFSAQQFPDLHSELNLSSLELGDSALYFCASSATSPYNSPLHFGNGTRLTVT.

The rearrangement uses TRBV12-3 or TRBV12-4 and TRBJ2-1; 7 bases are a match to TRBD2. The CDR3 consists of 13 residues. J gave up 2 bases and V 9 bases, and 4 bases lay outside the gene matches. Here the CDR3 DNA reads TGTGCCAGTAGACTAGCTGCCTACAATGAGCAGTTCTTC. The encoded protein is CASRLAAYNEQFF.

This clone was seen just once. The gene calls are TRBV7-6 and TRBJ2-2; D not certain. The ends were cut back, 8 bases at V and 0 bases at J, with 10 bases in the middle. This CDR3 is 14 amino acids long. The germline CDR1 and CDR2 sequences are SGHVS and FNYEAQ. The chain's CDR3 is CASPPFANTGELFF. As DNA, the CDR3 is TGTGCCAGCCCTCCCTTCGCGAACACCGGGGAGCTGTTTTTT.

The chain carries TRBV5-4 and TRBJ1-2; D may be TRBD1 (6 bases). Trimming took 5 bases from V and 2 from J, leaving 13 bases between them. Germline lookup yields CDR1 SGHNT and CDR2 YYREEE (reference sequence). The CDR3 totals 14 residues. CDR3 in DNA: TGTGCCAGCAGGATGGACAGAGAGAACTATGGCTACACCTTC. Translated, it gives CASRMDRENYGYTF. Together with reference TRBV5-4 and TRBJ1-2, the CDR3 gives the full variable domain: ETGVTQSPTHLIKTRGQQVTLRCSSQSGHNTVSWYQQALGQGPQFIFQYYREEENGRGNFPPRFSGLQFPNYSSELNVNALELDDSALYLCASRMDRENYGYTFGSGTRLTVV.

A remark on this clone: At one end, the junction sequence differs from germline, possibly due to a read error. The J gene is TRBJ1-4, the V gene TRBV6-1, with 9 bases aligning to TRBD1. This CDR3 spans 15 amino acids. In germline, CDR1 is MNHNS, CDR2 SASEGT. The CDR3 nucleotides read TGTGCCAGCAATGAACCGGGACAGGGTAATGAAAAACTGTTTTTT. This codes for CASNEPGQGNEKLFF.

This clone showed up just a few times. The chain is built from TRBV13 and TRBJ2-7, with 10 bases matching TRBD1. This CDR3 has 15 amino acids. Germline V gene data show CDR1 as PRHDT and CDR2 as FYEKMQ (reference sequence). Trimming removed 3 bases from V and 1 base from J; junction bases left unmatched: 3. CDR3 amino acids: CASSLRQGASYEQYV. The CDR3 DNA follows: TGTGCCAGCAGCTTGAGACAGGGGGCATCCTACGAGCAGTACGTC.